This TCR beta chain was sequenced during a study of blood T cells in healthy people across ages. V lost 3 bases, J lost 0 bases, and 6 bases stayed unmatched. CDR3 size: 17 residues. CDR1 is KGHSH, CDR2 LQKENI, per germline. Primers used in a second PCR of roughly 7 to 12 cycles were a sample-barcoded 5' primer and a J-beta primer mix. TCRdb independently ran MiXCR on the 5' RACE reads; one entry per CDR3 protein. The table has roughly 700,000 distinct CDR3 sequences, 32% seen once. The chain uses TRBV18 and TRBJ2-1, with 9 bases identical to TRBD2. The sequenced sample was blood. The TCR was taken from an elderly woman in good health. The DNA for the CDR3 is TGTGCCAGCTCACCGCAAGCGGGGGGCCTCTCCTACAATGAGCAGTTCTTC. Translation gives CASSPQAGGLSYNEQFF.